The T cell receptor (beta chain) under discussion was sequenced for a study of blood T cell repertoires in COVID-19 (dated by TCRdb to about 2020). In terms of the full investigation: The collaborator samples originated in the United States, Italy and Spain and spanned the acute and convalescent phases of COVID-19. The prospective study material was composed of cDNA or gDNA derived from T cells, B-cell-depleted T cells, or PBMCs. Sample metadata almost always included a de-identified subject ID, COVID-19 status, age in years and sex. The repertoires were made available in a free public database intended to serve as a resource for research on the immune response to SARS-CoV-2. Subjects who had been exposed to COVID-19, were actively infected with it, or had recovered from it provided the deeply sampled blood TCRbeta repertoires that made up the dataset. Samples were obtained from the ongoing ImmuneRACE study (first 160 participants) and from 1,254 subjects provided by 6 global collaborators. Where HLA class I and class II types were available, the types were taken from metadata supplied by the sample provider, not from assay-based typing.

Samples from volunteer blood donors who had recovered from COVID-19 were contributed by a second Seattle source. Each collaborating institution followed its own protocols to collect whole blood in K2EDTA tubes. For TCRbeta analysis, collaborators shipped samples in one of three forms: frozen whole blood, isolated PBMCs, or DNA extracted from either of those sample types. Broader findings and caveats from the paper: The amount of clinical and demographic metadata varied by source and participant and was provided uncurated.

TCRbeta CDR3 regions were amplified from genomic DNA using the immunoSEQ Assay, a bias-controlled multiplex PCR. From the authors' description of their analysis: Within the assay, amplification of reference gene primers was used to estimate how many nucleated cells each sample contained. Sequence reads were collapsed and filtered to measure the absolute abundance of every unique TCRbeta CDR3 rearrangement. For each sample, productive Simpson clonality was calculated by taking the square root of Simpson's diversity index across productive rearrangements. TCRdb took over this immuneACCESS table, retaining in-frame rearrangements with V and J assigned. Such tables are incomplete; in checked studies, under half of the missing clones stem from an unresolved V gene, and the remainder is unexplained. The DNA was the basis for D and trimming; V, J and clone size are from that table. The sample table contains approximately 310,000 clones; only one count was recorded for more than 70% of them. Roughly 7.1% of the sample goes to the ten largest clones.

Only one count was recorded for this clone. No cognate antigen has been identified for it. No much larger clonotype is one base removed from it; base qualities were not supplied. The CDR3, from cysteine to phenylalanine, totals 14 residues. Just the 42-base CDR3 DNA is kept, in frame starting at base 1. The CDR1 and CDR2 encoded by the germline V gene are SGHVS and FQNEAQ. Relative to germline, V is 5 bases shorter and J is 4 bases shorter, with 14 bases between their ends. This sequence was found in a woman aged 45-60 years who had recovered from COVID-19. The sequenced sample was peripheral blood. The sequence is built from TRBV7-8 and TRBJ2-5; the D gene is possibly TRBD1, with 5 bases matching. The DNA reads TGTGCCAGCAGCAGCAGCAGGGTTGGAGAGACCCAGTACTTC. Its amino acids are CASSSSRVGETQYF.